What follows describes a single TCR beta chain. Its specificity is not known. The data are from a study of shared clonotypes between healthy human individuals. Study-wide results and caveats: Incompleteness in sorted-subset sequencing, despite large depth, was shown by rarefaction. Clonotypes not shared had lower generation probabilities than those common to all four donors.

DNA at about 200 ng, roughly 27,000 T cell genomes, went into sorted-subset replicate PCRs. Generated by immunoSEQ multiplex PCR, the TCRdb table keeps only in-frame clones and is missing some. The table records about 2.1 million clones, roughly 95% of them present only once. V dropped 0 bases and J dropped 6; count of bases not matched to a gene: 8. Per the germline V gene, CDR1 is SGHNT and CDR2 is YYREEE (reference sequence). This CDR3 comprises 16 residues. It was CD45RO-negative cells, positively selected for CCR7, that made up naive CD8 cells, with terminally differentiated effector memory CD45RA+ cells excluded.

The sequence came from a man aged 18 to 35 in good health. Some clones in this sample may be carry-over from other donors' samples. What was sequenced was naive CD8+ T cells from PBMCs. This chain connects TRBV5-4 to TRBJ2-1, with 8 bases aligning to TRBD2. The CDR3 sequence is CASSLGATSVGNEQFF. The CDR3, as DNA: TGTGCCAGCAGCTTGGGGGCGACTAGCGTAGGCAATGAGCAGTTCTTC.